The next 28 T cell receptor beta chains were all read from a single sample in a study of blood T cell repertoires in COVID-19. Some clones are missing from TCRdb's copy, which holds only in-frame ones; the method was immunoSEQ multiplex PCR. The sample includes about 89,000 clones, roughly 80% of them seen just once. The source material was peripheral blood. The receptors originated from a woman aged 80 or over with acute or convalescent COVID-19.

J is TRBJ2-5 and V is TRBV5-5; 7 nucleotides align to TRBD2. In germline, CDR1 is SGHKS, CDR2 YYEKEE (reference sequence). The CDR3 length is 14 residues. The junction had 10 bases not matched to a gene; V was cut back by 5 bases and J by 6 bases. For the CDR3, the DNA is TGTGCCAGCAGTTTGAGCGGGGCCCTGAAGACCCAGTACTTC. Its translation: CASSLSGALKTQYF.

This chain uses TRBV6-4 with TRBJ2-3; D call uncertain. The CDR3 runs to 13 residues. Germline V lookup: CDR1 MRHNA, CDR2 SNTAGT. Trimming removed 6 bases at V and 3 bases at J, with 10 bases between. Here the CDR3 DNA reads TGTGCCAGCAGCTGGGCGCAAACAGATACGCAGTATTTT. Residues: CASSWAQTDTQYF.

This clone was found many times. The chain is built from TRBV6-4 and TRBJ2-3; TRBD2 matches at 7 bases. CDR1 and CDR2 from the germline V gene are MRHNA and SNTAGT. Trimming took 3 bases from V and 4 from J; bases not matched to a gene: 4. CDR3 length: 14 residues. CDR3: CASSEAGVADTQYF. CDR3 in DNA: TGTGCCAGCAGTGAGGCGGGAGTGGCAGATACGCAGTATTTT.

This clone has just a few counts. The V call is TRBV5-1, the J call TRBJ1-2; 11 bases line up with TRBD1. V trimming: 0 bases; J trimming: 3 bases; junction bases outside the gene matches: 1. Looked up from germline, CDR1 is SGHRS and CDR2 is YFSETQ. The CDR3 runs 15 residues. CDR3 bases: TGCGCCAGCAGCTTGGGGACAGGGGGCGACTATGGCTACACCTTC. It is translated as CASSLGTGGDYGYTF.

V is TRBV5-1 and J is TRBJ1-2; D is uncertain. Germline assignment: CDR1 SGHRS and CDR2 YFSETQ. V lost 1 base, J lost 7 bases, and 17 bases lay in between. This CDR3 comprises 15 residues. The CDR3 here is CASSLLSVDTFGYTF. The CDR3 DNA follows: TGCGCCAGCAGCTTGTTATCGGTTGACACGTTTGGCTACACCTTC.

In this sample, this clone turned up once. This rearrangement joins TRBV6-6 to TRBJ1-1; D is uncertain. This CDR3 has 13 residues. Between the trimmed V and J ends, which lost 0 bases and 6 bases, there was a span of 8 bases. The germline V gene has CDR1 MNHNY and CDR2 SVGAGI (reference sequence). The CDR3 is CASSYSGRAEAFF. Written as DNA, the CDR3 is TGTGCCAGCAGTTACTCTGGGAGGGCTGAAGCTTTCTTT.

The chain is built from TRBV18 and TRBJ2-2; 9 nucleotides line up with TRBD2. From germline, CDR1 is KGHSH and CDR2 LQKENI. The CDR3 runs 15 residues. V lost 2 bases and J lost 6; bases outside the gene matches: 4. CDR3 in DNA: TGTGCCAGCTCACCAATGGGACTAGCCGCCGGGGAGCTGTTTTTT. Amino acid sequence: CASSPMGLAAGELFF.

The V and J genes are TRBV6-5 and TRBJ2-7; TRBD1 matches 10 bases. J gave up 0 bases and V 10 bases, and 6 bases lay outside the gene matches. CDR1 and CDR2 (germline): MNHEY, SVGAGI. This CDR3 comprises 14 residues. The CDR3 loop reads CAISRDRGSYEQYF. Written as DNA, the CDR3 is TGTGCCATATCCCGGGACAGGGGCTCCTACGAGCAGTACTTC.

The chain joins TRBV6-4 to TRBJ2-3; D possibly corresponds to TRBD2 (6 bases). This CDR3 contains 14 residues. Germline V CDR1 and CDR2: MRHNA, SNTAGT. V was shortened by 6 bases and J by 5 bases, with 15 bases between the two germline ends. The CDR3 region is CASSRDSAGDTQYF. The CDR3 bases are TGTGCCAGCAGCCGGGACTCCGCCGGAGATACGCAGTATTTT.

CDR3 nucleotides: TGTGCCAGCTCACCACCTAGCGGGAGATCATACAATGAGCAGTTCTTC. Amino acid sequence: CASSPPSGRSYNEQFF. The gene calls are TRBV18 and TRBJ2-1; the match to TRBD2 covers 9 bases. The CDR3 totals 16 residues. V was pared by 0 bases and J by 4 bases, with 4 bases of the junction left unmatched. Germline loops: CDR1 KGHSH, CDR2 LQKENI.

V and J are TRBV11-2 and TRBJ1-3, with TRBD1 identical over 9 bases. V lost 3 bases, J lost 8 bases, and 5 bases stayed unmatched. CDR1 and CDR2 from the germline V gene are SGHAT and FQNNGV. The CDR3 is 14 amino acids. CDR3 region: CASSFGTGIDTIYF. For the CDR3, the DNA is TGTGCCAGCAGCTTCGGGACAGGGATAGACACCATATATTTT.

This chain connects TRBV6-6 to TRBJ1-1, with a weak D call TRBD1 (5 bases). The V gene's germline CDR1 is MNHNY and CDR2 SVGAGI (reference sequence). Trimming stripped 5 bases from V and 0 bases from J, with 22 bases between. This CDR3 spans 18 amino acids. CDR3 in amino acids: CASSQTPGSPNMNTEAFF. CDR3 coding DNA: TGTGCCAGCAGTCAGACCCCAGGGTCCCCTAACATGAACACTGAAGCTTTCTTT.

The sample holds one count of this clone. This chain links TRBV18 with TRBJ2-1; TRBD1 aligns across 7 bases. Germline lookup yields CDR1 KGHSH and CDR2 LQKENI. The V segment lost 4 bases and the J segment 6 bases; nucleotides outside the gene matches: 3. CDR3 length: 13 amino acids. For the CDR3, the DNA is TGTGCCAGCTCACAGGGGGCGCCCAATGAGCAGTTCTTC. It specifies CASSQGAPNEQFF.

The chain links TRBV11-3 to TRBJ1-1, with D possibly being TRBD1 (6 bases). The CDR3 sequence is 16 residues long. CDR1 and CDR2 from the germline V gene are SGHNT and YENEEA. V shed 3 bases and J shed 1 base, with 15 bases lying between them. For the CDR3, the DNA is TGTGCCAGCAGCTTCGGAGCGGGACACTCGAACACTGAAGCTTTCTTT. Translated, it gives CASSFGAGHSNTEAFF.

The rearrangement uses TRBV19 and TRBJ1-1, with D uncertain. From germline, CDR1 is LNHDA and CDR2 SQIVND (reference sequence). V was clipped by 5 bases and J by 0 bases, with 10 bases between them. CDR3 length: 14 amino acids. The CDR3 reads CASSPRRMNTEAFF. CDR3 DNA sequence: TGTGCCAGTAGTCCCCGCAGGATGAACACTGAAGCTTTCTTT.

This clone was picked up one time. The gene calls are TRBV5-4 and TRBJ2-7; 8 bases fit TRBD1. CDR1 and CDR2 from the germline V gene are SGHNT and YYREEE (reference sequence). V shed 10 bases and J 7 bases; nucleotides not matched to a gene: 19. This CDR3 has 15 residues. The CDR3 reads CASQQGGRGRKEQYF. The CDR3 coding sequence is TGTGCCTCCCAGCAGGGTGGCAGGGGGCGTAAGGAGCAGTACTTC. The variable domain in full, with the rest retrieved from reference TRBV5-4 and TRBJ2-7, is ETGVTQSPTHLIKTRGQQVTLRCSSQSGHNTVSWYQQALGQGPQFIFQYYREEENGRGNFPPRFSGLQFPNYSSELNVNALELDDSALYLCASQQGGRGRKEQYFGPGTRLTVT.

The J gene is TRBJ2-2, the V gene TRBV5-6; D remains unclear. Deletions cut 4 bases from V and 6 bases from J, with 7 bases between. CDR1 SGHDT and CDR2 YYEEEE come from the germline V gene. There are 12 residues in the CDR3. CDR3 sequence reads: CASSPVSGELFF. The CDR3 bases are TGTGCCAGCAGCCCAGTCTCCGGGGAGCTGTTTTTT.

Of note for this clone: This likely comes from a read error, as the CDR3 has no conserved phenylalanine or tryptophan at its end. Because the CDR3's place on the DNA is in doubt, the DNA is left out and the CDR3 is given as listed by TCRdb. The genes are TRBV19 and TRBJ1-1; the table gives TRBD1 as D, unverified against the DNA. Germline CDR1 LNHDA, CDR2 SQIVND (reference sequence). The CDR3 numbers 12 amino acids, ends counted. The CDR3 region is CASSIGDREPSL.

The J gene is TRBJ2-6, the V gene TRBV19; 12 nucleotides agree with TRBD1. The CDR3 consists of 19 residues. Trimming removed 7 bases from V and 0 bases from J; junction bases left unmatched: 10. Germline loops: CDR1 LNHDA, CDR2 SQIVND (reference sequence). Here the CDR3 DNA reads TGTGCCAGTACCCCTGGGACAGGGGGCCCTCTCTCTGGGGCCAACGTCCTGACTTTC. This encodes CASTPGTGGPLSGANVLTF. Variable domain in full (rest from reference TRBV19 and TRBJ2-6): DGGITQSPKYLFRKEGQNVTLSCEQNLNHDAMYWYRQDPGQGLRLIYYSQIVNDFQKGDIAEGYSVSREKKESFPLTVTSAQKNPTAFYLCASTPGTGGPLSGANVLTFGAGSRLTVL.

This chain links TRBV5-1 with TRBJ2-7; 7 bases line up with TRBD1. This CDR3 comprises 15 residues. Germline V gene sequence: CDR1 SGHRS, CDR2 YFSETQ. Trimming removed 3 bases from V and 3 bases from J; junction bases left unmatched: 9. The CDR3 DNA follows: TGCGCCAGCAGCTCAACCGGGACAGACCTCTACGAGCAGTACTTC. It codes for CASSSTGTDLYEQYF.

The rearrangement links TRBV19 to TRBJ1-2, with D possibly matching TRBD1 (6 bases). The germline V gene encodes CDR1 LNHDA and CDR2 SQIVND (reference sequence). Deletions cut 0 bases from V and 2 bases from J, with 16 bases between. The CDR3 extends over 17 amino acids. This CDR3 reads CASSIDGTGGGNYGYTF. CDR3 DNA: TGTGCCAGTAGTATAGATGGTACGGGGGGCGGAAACTATGGCTACACCTTC.

The chain couples TRBV2 to TRBJ1-6; 9 bases agree with TRBD1. The CDR3 sequence is 17 residues long. The J segment lost 0 bases and the V segment lost 9 bases, leaving 9 bases of the junction unmatched. Germline CDR1 and CDR2: SNHLY and FYNNEI. CDR3: CASAGTGTFSYNSPLHF. The DNA for the CDR3 is TGTGCCAGTGCCGGGACAGGGACCTTCTCCTATAATTCACCCCTCCACTTT.

V is TRBV5-4 and J is TRBJ1-4; no clear D gene. The CDR3 length is 15 residues. Trimming removed 3 bases at V and 7 bases at J, with 16 bases between. The germline CDR1 and CDR2 sequences are SGHNT and YYREEE (reference sequence). The CDR3 is CASSSTGSRVEKLFF. In nucleotides, the CDR3 is TGTGCCAGCAGCTCGACCGGGTCCCGGGTTGAAAAACTGTTTTTT.

This clone has more than one count but fewer than ten. V gene TRBV5-5 combines with J gene TRBJ2-5; tentatively, D is TRBD1 (5 bases). Looked up from germline, CDR1 is SGHKS and CDR2 is YYEKEE (reference sequence). V was clipped by 1 base and J by 5 bases, with 15 bases between them. This CDR3 has 15 amino acids. The CDR3 here is CASSLSGRVGETQYF. Here the CDR3 DNA reads TGTGCCAGCAGCTTGTCGGGCAGGGTGGGCGAGACCCAGTACTTC.

The table lists this clone with a count of one. The chain uses TRBV5-1 and TRBJ2-7, with 9 positions matching TRBD1. CDR3 size: 14 residues. Germline trimming cut 2 bases from V and 6 bases from J; bases unmatched to any gene: 6. Germline V gene lookup returns CDR1 SGHRS and CDR2 YFSETQ. The CDR3 loop reads CASSLTGGSLEQYF. CDR3 DNA sequence: TGCGCCAGCAGCTTAACAGGGGGCTCACTCGAGCAGTACTTC.

The V gene is TRBV15, the J gene TRBJ2-2; D may be TRBD2 (7 bases). The CDR3 sequence is 16 residues long. Germline V lookup: CDR1 LNHNV, CDR2 YYDKDF (reference sequence). V lost 0 bases and J 4 bases, leaving 12 bases between the germline ends. CDR3 in amino acids: CATSRDQGGVTGELFF. CDR3 DNA sequence: TGTGCCACCAGCAGAGATCAAGGGGGGGTCACCGGGGAGCTGTTTTTT. Together with reference TRBV15 and TRBJ2-2, the CDR3 gives the full variable domain: DAMVIQNPRYQVTQFGKPVTLSCSQTLNHNVMYWYQQKSSQAPKLLFHYYDKDFNNEADTPDNFQSRRPNTSFCFLDIRSPGLGDTAMYLCATSRDQGGVTGELFFGEGSRLTVL.

The CDR3 bases are TGTGCCAGCAGCTTAGCTGGGGGGTCCGACACTGAAGCTTTCTTT. Its protein product is CASSLAGGSDTEAFF. This chain uses TRBV7-6 with TRBJ1-1, with D tentatively TRBD1 (5 bases). The V end was cut by 0 bases, the J end by 3 bases, with 11 bases between. Germline assignment: CDR1 SGHVS and CDR2 FNYEAQ. The CDR3 totals 15 residues.

This sequence joins TRBV3-1 (or the pseudogene TRBV3-2) and TRBJ2-5, with 7 bases that match TRBD1. The CDR3 covers 16 residues. The V and J ends lost 6 bases and 2 bases, in that order; junction bases with no gene match: 12. Germline loops: CDR1 LGHDT, CDR2 YNNKEL (reference sequence). The CDR3 sequence is CASSPVRTGQQETQYF. CDR3 bases: TGTGCCAGCAGTCCTGTACGGACAGGCCAACAAGAGACCCAGTACTTC.